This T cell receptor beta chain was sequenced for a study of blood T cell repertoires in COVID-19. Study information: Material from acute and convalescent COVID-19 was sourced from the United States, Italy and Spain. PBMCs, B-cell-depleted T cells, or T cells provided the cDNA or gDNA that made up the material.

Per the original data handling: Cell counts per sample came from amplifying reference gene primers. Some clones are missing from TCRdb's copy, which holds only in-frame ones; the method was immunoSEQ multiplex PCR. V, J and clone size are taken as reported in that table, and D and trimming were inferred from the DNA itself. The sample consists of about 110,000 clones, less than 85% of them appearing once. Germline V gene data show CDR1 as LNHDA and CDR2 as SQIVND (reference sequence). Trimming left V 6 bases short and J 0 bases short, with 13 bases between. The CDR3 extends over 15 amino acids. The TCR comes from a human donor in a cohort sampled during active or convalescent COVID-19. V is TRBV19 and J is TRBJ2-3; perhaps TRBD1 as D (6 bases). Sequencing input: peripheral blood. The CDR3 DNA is TGTGCCAGTAGCAGCGGACAGTCTAGCACAGATACGCAGTATTTT. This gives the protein CASSSGQSSTDTQYF.